Below are 18 T cell receptor beta chains sequenced from a single sample in a study of post-analysis software for immune sequencing data. Their antigen targets remain unknown. General study findings and limits: Four or five TRBV segments occurring more often in patients than controls included TRBV5-6, TRBV5-1 and TRBV20-1.

Unique molecular identifiers were built into the TCR beta cDNA libraries. One entry per CDR3 protein results from TCRdb running MiXCR on the PCR reads. Of about 500,000 distinct CDR3 sequences in the sample, over 35% were seen once. Sequenced input: blood. The receptors were sampled from a girl aged 5-17 years with multiple sclerosis.

This clonotype was seen only a few times. The J gene is TRBJ1-4, the V gene TRBV7-3; tentative D call: TRBD1 (5 bases). Germline CDR1 is SGHTA and CDR2 is FQGTGA. V lost 0 bases and J lost 3, with 8 bases in between. This CDR3 has 15 residues. The CDR3 region has the DNA TGTGCCAGCAGCTTAACAGGAGGGGCTAATGAAAAACTGTTTTTT. Protein product: CASSLTGGANEKLFF.

The sample holds a few counts of this clonotype. The rearrangement joins TRBV20-1 to TRBJ2-7, with D possibly TRBD1 on 5 matching bases. Germline V gene data show CDR1 as DFQATT and CDR2 as SNEGSKA (reference sequence). The CDR3 extends over 11 amino acids. V was shortened by 3 bases and J by 5 bases, with 8 bases between the two germline ends. CDR3 protein: CSASSGNEQYF. Here the CDR3 DNA reads TGCAGTGCTAGTTCAGGGAACGAGCAGTACTTC.

The chain recombines TRBV4-1 with TRBJ1-1, with TRBD1 identical over 7 bases. J gave up 4 bases and V 1 base, and 6 bases lay outside the gene matches. Germline CDR1 and CDR2: MGHRA and YSYEKL. This CDR3 region has 15 residues. The CDR3 spells CASSQVQGVGTEAFF. The CDR3 DNA is TGCGCCAGCAGCCAAGTCCAGGGGGTGGGCACTGAAGCTTTCTTT.

The chain carries TRBV15 and TRBJ2-1; 7 bases are shared with TRBD1. The CDR3 sequence is 12 residues long. V was pared by 9 bases and J by 8 bases, with 7 bases of the junction left unmatched. Germline V gene sequence: CDR1 LNHNV, CDR2 YYDKDF (reference sequence). In DNA, the CDR3 is TGTGCCACTGGTACCCAGGGGGATGAGCAGTTCTTC. Amino acids: CATGTQGDEQFF.

This clonotype was picked up a small number of times. The gene calls are TRBV9 and TRBJ2-2, with a tentative D call TRBD2 (6 bases). V lost 0 bases and J 1 base, leaving 10 bases between the germline ends. The CDR3 has 16 amino acids. Looked up from germline, CDR1 is SGDLS and CDR2 is YYNGEE. The CDR3 region is CASSVGGGRNTGELFF. The CDR3 DNA is TGTGCCAGCAGCGTAGGAGGAGGGAGGAACACCGGGGAGCTGTTTTTT. Full variable domain (outside the CDR3, taken from reference TRBV9 and TRBJ2-2): DSGVTQTPKHLITATGQRVTLRCSPRSGDLSVYWYQQSLDQGLQFLIQYYNGEERAKGNILERFSAQQFPDLHSELNLSSLELGDSALYFCASSVGGGRNTGELFFGEGSRLTVL.

The chain has TRBV29-1 and TRBJ2-7; 7 nucleotides match TRBD1. The J call may not be correct, given that the DNA end is closer to TRBJ2-5. Germline CDR1 reads SQVTM; CDR2 reads ANQGSEA. The CDR3 consists of 13 residues. DNA for the CDR3: TGCAGCGTCTGCACAGGGGATGGGGAGACCCAGTACTTC. Protein: CSVCTGDGETQYF.

In the case of this clonotype: One end of the junction fails to match germline, which may point to a read error. This chain connects TRBV12-3 or TRBV12-4 to TRBJ2-3; 13 bases agree with TRBD2. The length of the CDR3 is 17 residues. The CDR3 region has the DNA TGTGCCAGCAGTCCCGGGACTAGCGGGATTAGCACAGATGCGCAGTATTTT. Residues: CASSPGTSGISTDAQYF.

This chain links TRBV15 with TRBJ2-1; a possible D gene is TRBD2 (6 bases). The CDR3 sequence is 18 residues long. Per the germline V gene, CDR1 is LNHNV and CDR2 is YYDKDF (reference sequence). Trimming pared 3 bases from V and 1 base from J, leaving 19 bases between. Here the CDR3 DNA reads TGTGCCACCAGCAGCGCCCCTGTCGGGAGCTTTTCCTACAATGAGCAGTTCTTC. Its protein is CATSSAPVGSFSYNEQFF.

The chain is built from TRBV25-1 and TRBJ2-1; 10 nucleotides match TRBD2. The germline gives CDR1 MGHDK, CDR2 SYGVNS. The CDR3 length is 16 residues. V gave up 5 bases and J gave up 3 bases; unmatched junction bases: 7. As DNA, the CDR3 is TGTGCCAGCAGTCCCGCAGCGGGGGGGTTCTACAATGAGCAGTTCTTC. Protein sequence: CASSPAAGGFYNEQFF.

This clonotype showed up just a few times. This rearrangement joins TRBV20-1 to TRBJ2-7, with 14 nucleotides matching TRBD2. Germline-derived CDR1 and CDR2 are DFQATT and SNEGSKA (reference sequence). V was pared by 5 bases and J by 6 bases, with 12 bases of the junction left unmatched. The CDR3 has 16 amino acids. CDR3 residues: CSAETGTSGSSTEQYF. The CDR3 DNA sequence: TGCAGTGCTGAAACCGGGACTAGCGGGAGCTCTACCGAGCAGTACTTC.

As regards this clonotype: The germline gene is not matched at one end of the junction; a read error may be the cause. The rearrangement joins TRBV3-1 to TRBJ2-5; 11 bases line up with TRBD1. The end of the DNA is better explained by TRBJ2-7, so the J call may be wrong. The CDR3 has 15 amino acids. Germline V gene lookup returns CDR1 LGHDT and CDR2 YNNKEL (reference sequence). The CDR3 DNA follows: TGTGCCAGCGGCCAAGTGGGGACAGGGGGCTACGAGCAGTACTTC. Protein: CASGQVGTGGYEQYF.

The chain is built from TRBV28 and TRBJ2-7; the D gene is possibly TRBD2 (6 bases). The V gene lost 5 bases and the J gene lost 4 bases, with 12 bases spanning the gap. CDR3 length equals 13 residues. Germline CDR1 reads MDHEN; CDR2 reads SYDVKM. For the CDR3, the DNA is TGTGCCAGCAGTCTCCGGACTATTTACGAGCAGTACTTC. Residues: CASSLRTIYEQYF.

This rearrangement joins TRBV4-3 to TRBJ2-1; D is ambiguous. CDR1 is LGHNA, CDR2 YSLEER, per germline. Trimming removed 1 base at V and 7 bases at J, with 14 bases between. The CDR3 runs to 15 residues. The CDR3 sequence is CASSQGRNPLNEQFF. CDR3 sequence (DNA): TGCGCCAGCAGCCAAGGGCGAAACCCTTTGAATGAGCAGTTCTTC.

This clonotype was seen many times. V usage is TRBV20-1 and J usage is TRBJ2-7, with 8 bases aligning to TRBD1. From germline, CDR1 is DFQATT and CDR2 SNEGSKA (reference sequence). Trimming took 4 bases from V and 3 from J; bases not matched to a gene: 2. This CDR3 has 12 amino acids. The CDR3 coding sequence is TGCAGTGCTATGGGACAGGTCTACGAGCAGTACTTC. It translates to CSAMGQVYEQYF.

Concerning this clonotype itself: Germline and junction disagree at one end, which may indicate a read error. The chain links TRBV12-3 or TRBV12-4 to TRBJ2-7, with 10 nucleotides matching TRBD1. This CDR3 contains 14 residues. This chain's CDR3 is CASSRTGGTYVQYF. The DNA for the CDR3 is TGTGCCAGCAGCCGGACAGGGGGGACCTACGTGCAGTACTTC.

This chain connects TRBV12-5 to TRBJ1-2, with 8 nucleotides matching TRBD1. From germline, CDR1 is LGHNT and CDR2 FRNRAP. The CDR3 consists of 13 residues. The junction had 7 bases not matched to a gene; V was cut back by 6 bases and J by 7 bases. The CDR3 reads CASGQGALGGYTF. CDR3 nucleotide sequence: TGTGCTAGTGGCCAGGGGGCTCTAGGTGGCTACACCTTC.

The chain recombines TRBV9 with TRBJ2-6; TRBD2 might be the D (5 bases). Deletions cut 5 bases from V and 1 base from J, with 10 bases between. The germline CDR1 and CDR2 sequences are SGDLS and YYNGEE. The CDR3 spans 15 residues. CDR3 in DNA: TGTGCCAGCAGTGGACTCGGTTCTGGGGCCAACGTCCTGACTTTC. It is translated as CASSGLGSGANVLTF.

This clonotype was counted only a few times. This chain links TRBV5-1 with TRBJ2-5; D is unclear. V shed 6 bases and J shed 5 bases, with 14 bases lying between them. This CDR3 is 13 amino acids long. CDR1 SGHRS and CDR2 YFSETQ come from the germline V gene. The DNA for the CDR3 is TGCGCCAGCACGGGCAACCCGGAGGAGACCCAGTACTTC. It specifies CASTGNPEETQYF.